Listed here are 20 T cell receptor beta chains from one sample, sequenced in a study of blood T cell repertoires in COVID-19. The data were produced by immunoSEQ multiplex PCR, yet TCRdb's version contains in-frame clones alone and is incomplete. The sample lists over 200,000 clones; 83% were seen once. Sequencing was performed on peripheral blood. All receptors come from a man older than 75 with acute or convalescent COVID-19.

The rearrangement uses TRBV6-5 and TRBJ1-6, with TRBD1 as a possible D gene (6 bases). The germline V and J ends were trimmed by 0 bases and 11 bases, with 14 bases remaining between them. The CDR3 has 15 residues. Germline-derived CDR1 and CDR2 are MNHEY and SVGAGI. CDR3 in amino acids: CASSYSTGPVAPLHF. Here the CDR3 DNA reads TGTGCCAGCAGTTACTCTACAGGGCCCGTCGCACCCCTCCACTTT.

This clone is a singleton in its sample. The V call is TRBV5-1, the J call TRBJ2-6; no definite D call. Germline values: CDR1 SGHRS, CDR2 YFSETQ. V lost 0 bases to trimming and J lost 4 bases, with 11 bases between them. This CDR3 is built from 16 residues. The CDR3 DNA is TGCGCCAGCAGCTTGGCCGTCGGTTCCGGGGCCAACGTCCTGACTTTC. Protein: CASSLAVGSGANVLTF.

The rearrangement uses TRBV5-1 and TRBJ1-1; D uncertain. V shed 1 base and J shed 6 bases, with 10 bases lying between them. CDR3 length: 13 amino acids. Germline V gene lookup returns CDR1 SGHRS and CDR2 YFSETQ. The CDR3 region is CASSLYTQAEAFF. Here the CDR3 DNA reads TGCGCCAGCAGCTTGTACACCCAAGCTGAAGCTTTCTTT.

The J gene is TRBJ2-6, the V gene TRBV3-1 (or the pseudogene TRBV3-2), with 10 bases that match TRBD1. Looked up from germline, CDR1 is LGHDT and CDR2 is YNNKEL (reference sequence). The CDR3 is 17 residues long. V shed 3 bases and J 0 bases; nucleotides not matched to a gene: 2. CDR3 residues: CASSQRDRGSGANVLTF. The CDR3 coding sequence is TGTGCCAGCAGCCAGAGGGACAGGGGCTCTGGGGCCAACGTCCTGACTTTC.

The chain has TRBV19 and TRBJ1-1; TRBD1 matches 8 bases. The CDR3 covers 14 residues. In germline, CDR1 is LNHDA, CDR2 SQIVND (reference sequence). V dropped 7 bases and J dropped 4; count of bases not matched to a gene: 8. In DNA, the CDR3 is TGTGCCAGTACCCCAAGACAGGGGACCACTGAAGCTTTCTTT. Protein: CASTPRQGTTEAFF. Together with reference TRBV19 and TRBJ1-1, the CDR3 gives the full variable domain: DGGITQSPKYLFRKEGQNVTLSCEQNLNHDAMYWYRQDPGQGLRLIYYSQIVNDFQKGDIAEGYSVSREKKESFPLTVTSAQKNPTAFYLCASTPRQGTTEAFFGQGTRLTVV.

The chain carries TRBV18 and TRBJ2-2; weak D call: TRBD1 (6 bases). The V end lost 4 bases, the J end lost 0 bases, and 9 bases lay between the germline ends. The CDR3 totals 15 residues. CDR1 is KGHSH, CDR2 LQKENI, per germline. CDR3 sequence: CASSRRDTNTGELFF. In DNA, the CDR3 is TGTGCCAGCTCACGCCGGGACACGAACACCGGGGAGCTGTTTTTT.

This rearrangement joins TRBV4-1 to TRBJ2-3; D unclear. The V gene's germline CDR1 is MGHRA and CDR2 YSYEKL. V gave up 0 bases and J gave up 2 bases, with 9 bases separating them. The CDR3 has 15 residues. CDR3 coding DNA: TGCGCCAGCAGCCAAGATAACTGGGCCACAGATACGCAGTATTTT. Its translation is CASSQDNWATDTQYF.

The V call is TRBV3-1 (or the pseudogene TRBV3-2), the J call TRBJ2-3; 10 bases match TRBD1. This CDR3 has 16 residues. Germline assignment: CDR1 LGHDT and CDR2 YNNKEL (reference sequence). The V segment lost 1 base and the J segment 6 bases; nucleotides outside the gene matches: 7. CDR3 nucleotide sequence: TGTGCCAGCAGCCAAGGTCCCGGGACAGGGGAGGATACGCAGTATTTT. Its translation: CASSQGPGTGEDTQYF.

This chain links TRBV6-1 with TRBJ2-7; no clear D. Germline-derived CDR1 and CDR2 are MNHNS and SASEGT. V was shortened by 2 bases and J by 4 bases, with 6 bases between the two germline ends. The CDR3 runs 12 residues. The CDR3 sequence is CASSEREYEQYF. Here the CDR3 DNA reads TGTGCCAGCAGTGAAAGAGAGTACGAGCAGTACTTC.

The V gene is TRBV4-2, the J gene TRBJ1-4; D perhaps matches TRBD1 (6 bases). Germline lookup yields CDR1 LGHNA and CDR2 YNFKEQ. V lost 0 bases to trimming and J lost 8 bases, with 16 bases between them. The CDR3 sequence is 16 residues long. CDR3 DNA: TGTGCCAGCAGCCAAGATCCCGTACAGGGCGGAGAAAAACTGTTTTTT. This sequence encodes CASSQDPVQGGEKLFF.

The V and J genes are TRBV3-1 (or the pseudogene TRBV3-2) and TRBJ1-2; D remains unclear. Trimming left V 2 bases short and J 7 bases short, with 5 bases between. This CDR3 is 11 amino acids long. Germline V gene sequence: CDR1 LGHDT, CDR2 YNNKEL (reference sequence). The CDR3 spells CASSQSGGYTF. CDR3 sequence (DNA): TGTGCCAGCAGCCAATCGGGTGGCTACACCTTC.

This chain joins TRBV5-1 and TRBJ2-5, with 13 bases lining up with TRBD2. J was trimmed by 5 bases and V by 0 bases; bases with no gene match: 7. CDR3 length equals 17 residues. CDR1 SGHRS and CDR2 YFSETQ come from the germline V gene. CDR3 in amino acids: CASSLGTSGSNGETQYF. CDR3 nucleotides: TGCGCCAGCAGCTTGGGGACTAGCGGGAGTAACGGGGAGACCCAGTACTTC.

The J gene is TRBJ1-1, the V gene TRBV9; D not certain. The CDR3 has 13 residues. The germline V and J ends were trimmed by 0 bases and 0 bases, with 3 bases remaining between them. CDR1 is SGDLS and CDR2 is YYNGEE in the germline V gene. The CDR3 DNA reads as TGTGCCAGCAGCGTAGCAATGAACACTGAAGCTTTCTTT. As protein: CASSVAMNTEAFF.

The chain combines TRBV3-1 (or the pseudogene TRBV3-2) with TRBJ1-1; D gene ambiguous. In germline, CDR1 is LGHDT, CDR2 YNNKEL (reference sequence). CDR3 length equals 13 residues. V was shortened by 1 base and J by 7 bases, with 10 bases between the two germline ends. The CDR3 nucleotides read TGTGCCAGCAGCCAAGTATCGGGTAATGAAGCTTTCTTT. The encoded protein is CASSQVSGNEAFF.

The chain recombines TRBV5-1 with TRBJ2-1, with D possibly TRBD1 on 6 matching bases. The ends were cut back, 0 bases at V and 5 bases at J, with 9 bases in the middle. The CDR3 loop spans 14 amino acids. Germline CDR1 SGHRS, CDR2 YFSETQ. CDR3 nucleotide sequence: TGCGCCAGCAGCTTGGCCGGGACAAACAATGAGCAGTTCTTC. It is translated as CASSLAGTNNEQFF.

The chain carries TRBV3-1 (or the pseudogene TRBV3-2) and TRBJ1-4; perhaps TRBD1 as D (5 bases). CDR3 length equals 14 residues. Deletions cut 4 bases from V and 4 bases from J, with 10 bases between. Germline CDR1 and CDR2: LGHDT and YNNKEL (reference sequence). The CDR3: CASSRRGNNEKLFF. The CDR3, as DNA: TGTGCCAGCAGCCGACGGGGGAATAATGAAAAACTGTTTTTT.

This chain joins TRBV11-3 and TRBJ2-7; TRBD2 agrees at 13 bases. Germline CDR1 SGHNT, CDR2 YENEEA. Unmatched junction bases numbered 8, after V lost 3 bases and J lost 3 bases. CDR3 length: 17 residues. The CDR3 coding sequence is TGTGCCAGCAGCTTCCCCTTGACTAGCGGGAGGATCTACGAGCAGTACTTC. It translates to CASSFPLTSGRIYEQYF.

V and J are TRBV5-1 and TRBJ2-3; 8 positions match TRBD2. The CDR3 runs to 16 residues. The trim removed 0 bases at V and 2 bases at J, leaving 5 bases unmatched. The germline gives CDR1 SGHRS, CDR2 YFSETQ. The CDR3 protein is CASSLGSGGFTDTQYF. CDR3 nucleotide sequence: TGCGCCAGCAGCTTGGGAAGCGGGGGTTTCACAGATACGCAGTATTTT.

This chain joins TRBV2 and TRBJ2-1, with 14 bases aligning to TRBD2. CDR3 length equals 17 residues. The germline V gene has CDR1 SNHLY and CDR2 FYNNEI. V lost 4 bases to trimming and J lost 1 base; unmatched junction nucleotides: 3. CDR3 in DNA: TGTGCCAGCAGTGGGGGACTAGCGGGAGTATCCTACAATGAGCAGTTCTTC. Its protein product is CASSGGLAGVSYNEQFF.

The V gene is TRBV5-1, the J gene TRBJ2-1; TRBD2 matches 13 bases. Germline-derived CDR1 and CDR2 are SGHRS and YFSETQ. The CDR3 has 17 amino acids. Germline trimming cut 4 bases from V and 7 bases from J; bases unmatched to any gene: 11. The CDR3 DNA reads TGCGCCAGCAGCCCGCCTACTAGCGGGAGGGTTTCGAATGAGCAGTTCTTC. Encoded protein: CASSPPTSGRVSNEQFF.